The subject of this entry is one T cell receptor (beta chain). This sample is drawn from a study of T cells expressing NK-cell markers. From the 5' RACE reads, TCRdb lists one entry per CDR3 protein and no DNA. The sample is made up of fewer than 300,000 distinct CDR3 sequences, and the top ten hold around 4.2% of it. The CDR3 is made up of 19 amino acids. Germline lookup yields CDR1 MNHNS and CDR2 SASEGT. This chain joins TRBV6-1 and TRBJ2-1; checking the TCRdb D call of TRBD2 is not possible without DNA. Input material: blood T cells: a sorted CD56 or NKG2C T cell subset, CD4+ or CD8+ T cells, or bulk PBMC T cells (not recorded which). The TCR originated in a woman aged 18-70 years in good health. The CDR3 here is CASILGTSGGAISYNEQFF.